A single sample is the source of the 2 T cell receptor beta chains below, sequenced in a study of shared clonotypes between healthy human individuals. Sequenced by immunoSEQ multiplex PCR; TCRdb stores in-frame clones only, minus some. The sample lists about 1.1 million clones, 78% occurring once. What was sequenced was memory CD4+ T cells from PBMCs. Subset: CD45RA-negative fraction. The receptors here all came from a man in his late teens or twenties in good health. Some clones in this sample may be carry-over from other donors' samples.

CDR3 loop: CASSSPGSGANVLTF. The CDR3 DNA reads TGTGCCAGCAGTTCCCCGGGGTCTGGGGCCAACGTCCTGACTTTC. The rearrangement uses TRBV28 and TRBJ2-6, with a weak D call TRBD2 (5 bases). The CDR3 covers 15 residues. The V end was cut by 4 bases, the J end by 1 base, with 8 bases between. In germline, CDR1 is MDHEN, CDR2 SYDVKM.

The chain combines TRBV11-2 with TRBJ1-5, with a possible D match to TRBD1 (6 bases). The germline V gene encodes CDR1 SGHAT and CDR2 FQNNGV. CDR3 size: 14 residues. Trimming pared 4 bases from V and 2 bases from J, leaving 9 bases between. This CDR3 is CASSSQGGNQPQHF. The CDR3 DNA follows: TGTGCCAGCAGCTCACAGGGTGGCAATCAGCCCCAGCATTTT.